These 25 T cell receptor beta chains originate from one sample sequenced in a study of T cells after yellow fever vaccination. TCRdb analysed the 5' RACE reads with MiXCR anew, one entry per CDR3 protein. The table has about 340,000 distinct CDR3 sequences, approximately 4.2% seen once. The starting material was PBMCs, obtained 5 days after the yellow fever booster vaccination. The receptor set was obtained from a man aged 18 to 29 who received the YFV17D yellow fever vaccine.

This clonotype has ten or more counts. The chain is built from TRBV5-1 and TRBJ2-3; D ambiguous. Trimming pared 4 bases from V and 1 base from J, leaving 10 bases between. The CDR3 runs 14 residues. CDR1 and CDR2 (germline): SGHRS, YFSETQ. Written as DNA, the CDR3 is TGCGCCAGCAGCCCTAACCAAGGCACAGATACGCAGTATTTT. Protein: CASSPNQGTDTQYF.

The rearrangement uses TRBV5-1 and TRBJ2-7; TRBD1 or TRBD2 may be the D gene (6 bases each). The CDR3 covers 14 residues. V lost 0 bases and J 5 bases, leaving 12 bases between the germline ends. Germline CDR1 is SGHRS and CDR2 is YFSETQ. The CDR3 region has the DNA TGCGCCAGCAGCTTGGAAGGGGGGCCCCACGAGCAGTACTTC. Its protein product is CASSLEGGPHEQYF. Based on the CDR3 plus reference TRBV5-1 and TRBJ2-7, the full variable domain is KAGVTQTPRYLIKTRGQQVTLSCSPISGHRSVSWYQQTPGQGLQFLFEYFSETQRNKGNFPGRFSGRQFSNSRSEMNVSTLELGDSALYLCASSLEGGPHEQYFGPGTRLTVT.

The V call is TRBV12-1, the J call TRBJ1-5; TRBD1, the table's D call, was not compared with the DNA. TRBV12-1 has pseudogene status. The CDR3 loop spans 19 amino acids. The CDR3 loop reads CASSFRSVGPLPSNQPQHF. DNA of the CDR3: TGTGCCAGCAGCTTCAGATCGGTGGGGCCACTACCTAGCAATCAGCCCCAGCATTTT.

This clonotype appeared a few times. The V and J genes are TRBV5-1 and TRBJ1-2; TRBD1 aligns across 8 bases. This CDR3 is 14 amino acids long. The V gene's germline CDR1 is SGHRS and CDR2 YFSETQ. J gave up 6 bases and V 2 bases, and 6 bases lay outside the gene matches. The DNA of the CDR3 is TGCGCCAGCAGCTTCCCAGGGGGCGAGGATGGCTACACCTTC. Its protein product is CASSFPGGEDGYTF.

The V call is TRBV20-1, the J call TRBJ2-1; 15 bases match TRBD2. Trimming took 6 bases from V and 1 from J; bases not matched to a gene: 4. This CDR3 has 16 residues. Germline CDR1 is DFQATT and CDR2 is SNEGSKA (reference sequence). CDR3 loop: CSAPGLAGGSYNEQFF. The CDR3 region has the DNA TGCAGTGCCCCGGGACTAGCGGGGGGTTCCTACAATGAGCAGTTCTTC.

Ten or more counts support this clonotype. V is TRBV4-3 and J is TRBJ2-5; tentatively, D is TRBD1 (6 bases). Germline V lookup: CDR1 LGHNA, CDR2 YSLEER. Trimming took off 4 bases at V and 2 bases at J, with 11 bases between the two ends. The length of the CDR3 is 14 residues. CDR3 protein: CASSPDSGQETQYF. DNA for the CDR3: TGCGCCAGCAGCCCGGACAGCGGACAAGAGACCCAGTACTTC.

A few counts support this clonotype. V is TRBV5-4 and J is TRBJ1-1, with D unresolved. Germline assignment: CDR1 SGHNT and CDR2 YYREEE (reference sequence). The CDR3 is made up of 12 amino acids. Trimming left V 6 bases short and J 3 bases short, with 9 bases between. CDR3 residues: CASKAPDTEAFF. The CDR3 DNA is TGTGCCAGCAAAGCACCCGACACTGAAGCTTTCTTT.

This clonotype was seen ten or more times. The V and J genes are TRBV7-3 and TRBJ1-6; 9 nucleotides align to TRBD1. With V trimmed by 5 bases and J by 9 bases, 8 bases remained unmatched. The CDR3 length is 15 residues. Germline CDR1 SGHTA, CDR2 FQGTGA. CDR3 in amino acids: CASSAGGQGRSPLHF. DNA of the CDR3: TGTGCCAGCAGCGCTGGGGGACAGGGCCGTTCACCCCTCCACTTT.

V gene TRBV25-1 combines with J gene TRBJ1-4; D possibly corresponds to TRBD1 (6 bases). The CDR3 totals 14 residues. Trimming removed 4 bases from V and 8 bases from J, with 14 bases in between. Germline V gene lookup returns CDR1 MGHDK and CDR2 SYGVNS. The CDR3 loop reads CASSATRGGEKLFF. The CDR3 DNA is TGTGCCAGCAGTGCAACCAGGGGTGGGGAAAAACTGTTTTTT.

A single count supports this clonotype. The chain has TRBV5-1 and TRBJ2-2; TRBD1 matches 7 bases. Germline V gene lookup returns CDR1 SGHRS and CDR2 YFSETQ. V was clipped by 4 bases and J by 2 bases; unmatched bases: 5. This CDR3 is built from 15 residues. The CDR3 region has the DNA TGCGCCAGCAGCCTGACAGGGCTAAACACCGGGGAGCTGTTTTTT. Translating gives CASSLTGLNTGELFF.

This clonotype was seen many times. This chain connects TRBV6-5 to TRBJ2-7; D is possibly TRBD1 (6 bases). In germline, CDR1 is MNHEY, CDR2 SVGAGI. This CDR3 region has 13 residues. V lost 6 bases and J 2 bases, leaving 11 bases between the germline ends. The CDR3 bases are TGTGCCAGCAGGGAAACAGGGACCTACGAGCAGTACGTC. This translates into CASRETGTYEQYV.

V gene TRBV20-1 combines with J gene TRBJ1-6; D perhaps matches TRBD1 (5 bases). Between the trimmed V and J ends, which lost 1 base and 9 bases, there was a span of 16 bases. Per the germline V gene, CDR1 is DFQATT and CDR2 is SNEGSKA (reference sequence). The CDR3 is made up of 15 amino acids. The CDR3 region is CSARAGAAPGSPLHF. The CDR3 DNA reads TGCAGTGCTAGAGCCGGGGCCGCCCCAGGTTCACCCCTCCACTTT.

The chain has TRBV25-1 and TRBJ1-6, with no clear D. CDR3 length: 14 residues. V lost 3 bases and J lost 10, with 13 bases in between. Germline V lookup: CDR1 MGHDK, CDR2 SYGVNS. CDR3: CASSEWVSDSPLHF. CDR3 sequence (DNA): TGTGCCAGCAGTGAGTGGGTCTCAGACTCACCCCTCCACTTT.

V gene TRBV12-3 or TRBV12-4 combines with J gene TRBJ2-3; 8 nucleotides match TRBD2. The ends lost 6 bases at V and 4 bases at J; junction bases unmatched: 15. The CDR3 is 17 amino acids. The CDR3 loop reads CASSPQTGSRGADTQYF. In nucleotides, the CDR3 is TGTGCCAGCAGCCCCCAGACGGGATCGCGGGGGGCAGATACGCAGTATTTT.

This clonotype has ten or more counts. The J gene is TRBJ2-1, the V gene TRBV6-6; weak D call: TRBD2 (5 bases). The length of the CDR3 is 12 residues. Trimming cost V 2 bases and J 9 bases, with 8 bases left between them. Per the germline V gene, CDR1 is MNHNY and CDR2 is SVGAGI (reference sequence). The CDR3 bases are TGTGCCAGCAGTTACGAGCGGCGTGAGCAGTTCTTC. As protein: CASSYERREQFF.

This clonotype was observed many times. The genes are TRBV10-1 and TRBJ2-7, with D unclear. There are 13 residues in the CDR3. Germline V CDR1 and CDR2: WNHNN, SYGVQD (reference sequence). V was cut by 5 bases and J by 7 bases, with 15 bases left in between. The CDR3 DNA reads as TGCGCCAGCAGTCGCGGACCTCTAGGTGAGCAGTACGTC. Translated, it gives CASSRGPLGEQYV.

The CDR3 coding sequence is TGTGCCAGCAGTGGAACAGGGAGGGATGAGCAGTTCTTC. This gives the protein CASSGTGRDEQFF. The chain combines TRBV2 with TRBJ2-1, with a possible D match to TRBD2 (7 bases). V lost 4 bases, J lost 8 bases, and 12 bases lay in between. The germline V gene has CDR1 SNHLY and CDR2 FYNNEI. The CDR3 is 13 residues long.

The chain carries TRBV5-1 and TRBJ1-1; TRBD1 matches 7 bases. The CDR3 consists of 14 residues. From germline, CDR1 is SGHRS and CDR2 YFSETQ. The trim removed 5 bases at V and 8 bases at J, leaving 12 bases unmatched. The DNA for the CDR3 is TGCGCCAGCAGTCTACTCGCACAGGGGACCGAAGCTTTCTTT. The encoded protein is CASSLLAQGTEAFF.

This clonotype was seen many times. The rearrangement links TRBV18 to TRBJ2-5; 9 bases align to TRBD1. Germline lookup yields CDR1 KGHSH and CDR2 LQKENI. V trimming: 3 bases; J trimming: 2 bases; junction bases outside the gene matches: 7. The CDR3 has 16 amino acids. Here the CDR3 DNA reads TGTGCCAGCTCACCCCCTCCTGGGACAGGGCAAGAGACCCAGTACTTC. Protein product: CASSPPPGTGQETQYF.

This clonotype was observed a few times. This chain uses TRBV5-1 with TRBJ1-2, with TRBD1 matching over 7 bases. This CDR3 comprises 15 residues. V shed 4 bases, J shed 2 bases, and the junction held 8 bases outside the gene matches. Germline V gives CDR1 SGHRS, CDR2 YFSETQ. In DNA form, the CDR3 reads TGCGCCAGCAGCCCAGGGGACAGTGTCAACTATGGCTACACCTTC. This translates into CASSPGDSVNYGYTF.

In this sample, this clonotype turned up a few times. This chain uses TRBV7-9 with TRBJ2-5; 7 nucleotides align to TRBD1. CDR3 length equals 13 residues. Germline CDR1 SEHNR, CDR2 FQNEAQ (reference sequence). V trimming: 5 bases; J trimming: 3 bases; junction bases outside the gene matches: 3. The CDR3 DNA is TGTGCCAGCAGCCGGGACAGCAAAGAGACCCAGTACTTC. Its translation: CASSRDSKETQYF. Full variable domain (remainder filled in from reference TRBV7-9 and TRBJ2-5): DTGVSQNPRHKITKRGQNVTFRCDPISEHNRLYWYRQTLGQGPEFLTYFQNEAQLEKSRLLSDRFSAERPKGSFSTLEIQRTEQGDSAMYLCASSRDSKETQYFGPGTRLLVL.

Many counts were recorded for this clonotype. This may arise from a read error, as a much more abundant clone is one base away. J is TRBJ2-3 and V is TRBV7-6; D gene uncertain. Germline CDR1 and CDR2: SGHVS and FNYEAQ. CDR3 length equals 14 residues. V gave up 0 bases and J gave up 3 bases, with 7 bases separating them. The CDR3: CASSLAVGTDTQYF. The CDR3 nucleotides are TGTGCCAGCAGCTTAGCGGTGGGGACAGATACGCAGTATTTT.

This clonotype was observed many times. The chain carries TRBV7-2 and TRBJ2-5; D might be TRBD1 (6 bases). This CDR3 contains 16 residues. Germline V gene sequence: CDR1 SGHTA, CDR2 FQGNSA. Trimming shortened V by 2 bases and J by 1 base, and 14 bases separated the two germline ends. Here the CDR3 DNA reads TGTGCCAGCAGCTTATGGGGGCGGGCCTCCCAAGAGACCCAGTACTTC. As protein: CASSLWGRASQETQYF.

This clonotype was picked up a small number of times. The chain joins TRBV29-1 to TRBJ2-3, with D perhaps given as TRBD1 or TRBD2 (5 bases each). With 7 bases removed from V and 2 bases from J, the gap between germline ends came to 13 bases. The CDR3 covers 13 residues. Germline-derived CDR1 and CDR2 are SQVTM and ANQGSEA. CDR3 in DNA: TGCAGCGGAGGGACCATTAACACAGATACGCAGTATTTT. It encodes CSGGTINTDTQYF.

This clonotype was picked up a small number of times. The CDR3 nucleotides are TGCGCCAGCAGCCAAGTAGGGGGGGAAGAGACCCAGTACTTC. Translated, it gives CASSQVGGEETQYF. The chain recombines TRBV4-1 with TRBJ2-5; possible D gene TRBD2, 7 bases. Per the germline V gene, CDR1 is MGHRA and CDR2 is YSYEKL. V shed 1 base and J shed 3 bases, with 9 bases lying between them. CDR3 size: 14 residues.